The clone carrying this T cell receptor (beta chain) was counted between two and nine times. Antigen: not known. PCR involved 60 Vbeta and 13 Jbeta primers. Profiled with immunoSEQ multiplex PCR; TCRdb holds only in-frame clones, not every one. Counted here are 90,000 to 150,000 clones, approximately 80% occurring once; the ten biggest clones make up under 6.5%. The J segment lost 4 bases and the V segment lost 7 bases, leaving 13 bases of the junction unmatched. The CDR3 spans 15 residues. The germline gives CDR1 MNHEY, CDR2 SMNVEV (reference sequence). This sample was included in a study of cytomegalovirus exposure and HLA in healthy donors. General observations from the study: In a later analysis, DRB1 alleles had the most associated TCRs; HLA-C alleles the fewest.

Sequenced sample: PBMCs. The sequence was collected from a young man in good health and CMV-seropositive. This chain joins TRBV27 and TRBJ2-7; 7 bases map to TRBD2. Here the CDR3 reads CASKKPGLGIYEQYF. The CDR3 coding sequence is TGTGCCAGCAAAAAACCCGGACTAGGGATTTACGAGCAGTACTTC.